Presented here are 30 T cell receptor beta chains from one specimen sequenced in a study of blood T cells in healthy people across ages. A sample-barcoded 5' primer and a J-beta primer mix were used in a second PCR of roughly 7 to 11 cycles. TCRdb reprocessed the 5' RACE reads with MiXCR, giving one entry per CDR3 protein. The table has roughly 1.7 million distinct CDR3 sequences, about 31% seen once; the top ten hold 11%. The specimen was blood. These receptors all stem from a woman aged 25 to 39 in good health.

This clonotype was seen more than once but under ten times. The rearrangement uses TRBV10-3 and TRBJ2-5, with 7 bases lining up with TRBD2. CDR1 and CDR2 from the germline V gene are ENHRY and SYGVKD. V lost 2 bases and J lost 4; bases outside the gene matches: 7. The length of the CDR3 is 15 residues. For the CDR3, the DNA is TGTGCCATCAGTGAGAGGGGTTGGGGGGGAGAGACCCAGTACTTC. It specifies CAISERGWGGETQYF.

The chain employs TRBV7-6 and TRBJ2-5, with 10 bases that match TRBD2. Germline V gene sequence: CDR1 SGHVS, CDR2 FNYEAQ. The CDR3 loop spans 17 amino acids. J lost 5 bases, V lost 3 bases, and 12 bases had no gene match. This CDR3 reads CASSFGLAVNLGETQYF. CDR3 sequence (DNA): TGTGCCAGCAGCTTCGGACTAGCGGTAAATCTGGGCGAGACCCAGTACTTC.

V and J are TRBV6-4 and TRBJ2-1; 8 bases map to TRBD1. In germline, CDR1 is MRHNA, CDR2 SNTAGT. This CDR3 region has 15 residues. V dropped 0 bases and J dropped 9; count of bases not matched to a gene: 7. CDR3 in amino acids: CASSDSEQGGGEQFF. CDR3 DNA sequence: TGTGCCAGCAGTGACTCAGAACAGGGGGGTGGTGAGCAGTTCTTC.

This clonotype was counted between two and nine times. The chain is built from TRBV11-2 and TRBJ1-2, with 7 bases aligning to TRBD1. V gave up 8 bases and J gave up 6 bases; unmatched junction bases: 12. The CDR3 is made up of 14 amino acids. Germline V lookup: CDR1 SGHAT, CDR2 FQNNGV. The CDR3 reads CASRPTGTVDGYTF. The CDR3 DNA follows: TGTGCCAGCCGACCTACCGGGACAGTCGATGGCTACACCTTC. Drawing the rest from reference TRBV11-2 and TRBJ1-2, the complete variable domain is EAGVAQSPRYKIIEKRQSVAFWCNPISGHATLYWYQQILGQGPKLLIQFQNNGVVDDSQLPKDRFSAERLKGVDSTLKIQPAKLEDSAVYLCASRPTGTVDGYTFGSGTRLTVV.

Regarding this clonotype: A single base separates this from a much larger clone, so it may be a read error. The chain links TRBV4-2 to TRBJ2-4; a weak D match, TRBD1 (6 bases). V lost 4 bases and J lost 5, with 15 bases in between. Looked up from germline, CDR1 is LGHNA and CDR2 is YNFKEQ. The length of the CDR3 is 15 residues. CDR3 protein: CASSRDGQIENIQYF. The CDR3 DNA reads as TGTGCCAGCAGCCGAGATGGACAGATCGAAAACATTCAGTACTTC.

Turning to this clonotype: Sequence at one end of the junction differs from germline and may be a read error. J is TRBJ1-2 and V is TRBV7-9, with 9 bases fitting TRBD1. Germline V gene sequence: CDR1 SEHNR, CDR2 FQNEAQ (reference sequence). The CDR3 consists of 14 residues. The chain's CDR3 is CTSSSDRGLDGYTF. The CDR3, as DNA: TGTACCAGCAGCTCGGACAGGGGATTAGATGGCTACACCTTC.

This chain connects TRBV4-1 to TRBJ2-1; D tentatively reads TRBD1 or TRBD2 (5 bases each). Germline V gives CDR1 MGHRA, CDR2 YSYEKL. V lost 0 bases, J lost 12 bases, and 21 bases lay in between. This CDR3 is built from 16 residues. CDR3 nucleotides: TGCGCCAGCAGCCAAGACACCGGGACGGTATTTAATCGGCAGTTCTTC. The encoded protein is CASSQDTGTVFNRQFF.

This clonotype was recorded many times. J is TRBJ2-3 and V is TRBV7-2; the D gene is possibly TRBD2 (6 bases). The ends were cut back, 5 bases at V and 6 bases at J, with 30 bases in the middle. Per the germline V gene, CDR1 is SGHTA and CDR2 is FQGNSA. This CDR3 spans 19 amino acids. In DNA, the CDR3 is TGTGCCAGCAGCCACAACCCCCCACTAGCCTTGATCGACTCCGATACGCAGTATTTT. This translates into CASSHNPPLALIDSDTQYF. Filled out from reference TRBV7-2 and TRBJ2-3, the complete variable domain reads GAGVSQSPSNKVTEKGKDVELRCDPISGHTALYWYRQSLGQGLEFLIYFQGNSAPDKSGLPSDRFSAERTGGSVSTLTIQRTQQEDSAVYLCASSHNPPLALIDSDTQYFGPGTRLTVL.

This clonotype came up a few times. J is TRBJ1-1 and V is TRBV20-1; D gene unclear. The length of the CDR3 is 16 residues. V gave up 2 bases and J gave up 1 base, with 17 bases separating them. CDR1 DFQATT and CDR2 SNEGSKA come from the germline V gene (reference sequence). This CDR3 reads CSARPNGRRTNTEAFF. In DNA, the CDR3 is TGCAGTGCTAGACCGAATGGTCGGAGGACGAACACTGAAGCTTTCTTT.

The chain employs TRBV29-1 and TRBJ1-2; 9 bases line up with TRBD1. This CDR3 contains 14 residues. Losses at the gene ends were 1 base for V and 3 bases for J; bases not matched to a gene: 3. In germline, CDR1 is SQVTM, CDR2 ANQGSEA. The CDR3 protein is CSVEGRQGDYGYTF. DNA for the CDR3: TGCAGCGTTGAAGGTCGACAGGGGGACTATGGCTACACCTTC.

In its sample, this clonotype was seen a few times. The J gene is TRBJ2-7, the V gene TRBV5-1; maybe TRBD2 (6 bases). Germline lookup yields CDR1 SGHRS and CDR2 YFSETQ. V lost 0 bases to trimming and J lost 6 bases, with 13 bases between them. The CDR3 spans 14 residues. The CDR3 sequence is CASSLASVGGEQYF. CDR3 DNA sequence: TGCGCCAGCAGCTTGGCTAGTGTCGGGGGCGAGCAGTACTTC.

The rearrangement joins TRBV5-5 to TRBJ2-7; D may be TRBD1 or TRBD2 (5 bases each). The CDR3 length is 16 residues. Per the germline V gene, CDR1 is SGHKS and CDR2 is YYEKEE (reference sequence). The V and J ends lost 0 bases and 2 bases respectively, with 15 bases between them. CDR3 in amino acids: CASSLASTAGAYEQYF. The CDR3 bases are TGTGCCAGCAGCTTGGCTTCGACAGCCGGGGCCTACGAGCAGTACTTC.

J is TRBJ2-1 and V is TRBV12-3 or TRBV12-4; 14 bases agree with TRBD2. The trim removed 6 bases at V and 6 bases at J, leaving 7 bases unmatched. CDR3 length: 16 amino acids. In DNA form, the CDR3 reads TGTGCCAGCAGCGTGGGACTAGCGGGAGTGGGCAATGAGCAGTTCTTC. Translated, it gives CASSVGLAGVGNEQFF.

The rearrangement joins TRBV6-1 to TRBJ2-2; 9 bases agree with TRBD2. Trimming took 6 bases from V and 4 from J; bases not matched to a gene: 9. The germline V gene encodes CDR1 MNHNS and CDR2 SASEGT. This CDR3 has 16 amino acids. This chain's CDR3 is CASREAGGRATGELFF. CDR3 in DNA: TGTGCCAGCAGGGAGGCTGGCGGGAGGGCCACCGGGGAGCTGTTTTTT.

This clonotype was counted many times. The rearrangement links TRBV4-1 to TRBJ2-7; D is uncertain. The germline gives CDR1 MGHRA, CDR2 YSYEKL. The length of the CDR3 is 15 residues. V was clipped by 0 bases and J by 2 bases, with 11 bases between them. CDR3 nucleotides: TGCGCCAGCAGCCAAGATCACGGCTCCCCCTACGAGCAGTACTTC. Amino acid sequence: CASSQDHGSPYEQYF.

This clonotype was observed many times. The chain combines TRBV20-1 with TRBJ2-1; 11 bases map to TRBD2. With V trimmed by 2 bases and J by 10 bases, 7 bases remained unmatched. This CDR3 spans 14 amino acids. Germline-derived CDR1 and CDR2 are DFQATT and SNEGSKA (reference sequence). CDR3 coding DNA: TGCAGTGCTAGATTAATCGGACTAGCGGGCGAGCAGTTCTTC. This codes for CSARLIGLAGEQFF.

The chain has TRBV6-5 and TRBJ1-1, with 10 nucleotides matching TRBD1. In germline, CDR1 is MNHEY, CDR2 SVGAGI. Unmatched junction bases numbered 15, after V lost 6 bases and J lost 11 bases. The CDR3 is 15 amino acids. The CDR3 sequence is CASRDLVGTGARAFF. In nucleotides, the CDR3 is TGTGCCAGCAGAGACTTAGTAGGGACAGGGGCCCGCGCTTTCTTT.

The chain has TRBV7-9 and TRBJ2-1; 8 bases are shared with TRBD2. Trimming cost V 6 bases and J 5 bases; bases outside gene matches: 9. This CDR3 comprises 15 residues. CDR1 and CDR2 from the germline V gene are SEHNR and FQNEAQ (reference sequence). The CDR3 is CASRAGDREHNEQFF. For the CDR3, the DNA is TGTGCCAGCAGAGCGGGGGATAGGGAACACAATGAGCAGTTCTTC. The whole variable domain, filled in from reference TRBV7-9 and TRBJ2-1, reads DTGVSQNPRHKITKRGQNVTFRCDPISEHNRLYWYRQTLGQGPEFLTYFQNEAQLEKSRLLSDRFSAERPKGSFSTLEIQRTEQGDSAMYLCASRAGDREHNEQFFGPGTRLTVL.

This chain joins TRBV12-3 or TRBV12-4 and TRBJ2-5; unclear D gene. CDR3 length: 13 residues. V was cut by 2 bases and J by 5 bases, with 9 bases left in between. The CDR3, as DNA: TGTGCCAGCAGTTTAAACCCTTTCGAGACCCAGTACTTC. Translating gives CASSLNPFETQYF.

This clonotype has a single count. V is TRBV20-1 and J is TRBJ1-1; 9 bases line up with TRBD1. J gave up 4 bases and V 4 bases, and 7 bases lay outside the gene matches. This CDR3 is 14 amino acids long. Germline CDR1 and CDR2: DFQATT and SNEGSKA (reference sequence). CDR3 sequence reads: CSAKTGGLFTEAFF. The CDR3 coding sequence is TGCAGTGCTAAGACAGGGGGTCTTTTCACTGAAGCTTTCTTT.

Turning to this clonotype: The junction and the germline gene differ at one end; a read error may be behind it. This chain links TRBV5-4 with TRBJ2-3; D may be TRBD1 or TRBD2 (5 bases each). Germline loops: CDR1 SGHNT, CDR2 YYREEE (reference sequence). This CDR3 has 16 residues. CDR3 DNA sequence: TGTGCCAGCAGCCCTCAAACGGGGCTTAGCACGGATACGCAGTATTTT. This codes for CASSPQTGLSTDTQYF. Drawing the rest from reference TRBV5-4 and TRBJ2-3, the complete variable domain is ETGVTQSPTHLIKTRGQQVTLRCSSQSGHNTVSWYQQALGQGPQFIFQYYREEENGRGNFPPRFSGLQFPNYSSELNVNALELDDSALYLCASSPQTGLSTDTQYFGPGTRLTVL.

This clonotype showed up just once. V is TRBV5-1 and J is TRBJ2-1; 13 nucleotides agree with TRBD2. From germline, CDR1 is SGHRS and CDR2 YFSETQ. The CDR3 has 20 residues. V lost 2 bases to trimming and J lost 0 bases; unmatched junction nucleotides: 11. The CDR3 DNA follows: TGCGCCAGCAGCTTTCTTACACGGACTAGCGGGGGAGACTCCTACAATGAGCAGTTCTTC. Translated: CASSFLTRTSGGDSYNEQFF.

This clonotype was seen only a few times. J is TRBJ2-7 and V is TRBV2; D is unclear. The CDR3 spans 13 residues. Germline V gene sequence: CDR1 SNHLY, CDR2 FYNNEI. Between the trimmed V and J ends, which lost 2 bases and 0 bases, there was a span of 5 bases. CDR3 nucleotides: TGTGCCAGCAGTGAACAGTTCTCCTACGAGCAGTACTTC. Translated, it gives CASSEQFSYEQYF.

The CDR3 DNA is TGTGCCACCCGTGAGCGCTACGAGCAGTACTTC. Protein product: CATRERYEQYF. This chain joins TRBV27 and TRBJ2-7, with D unclear. The CDR3 covers 11 residues. The V end lost 10 bases, the J end lost 3 bases, and 10 bases lay between the germline ends. Germline CDR1 and CDR2: MNHEY and SMNVEV (reference sequence).

The table lists this clonotype with a few counts. The rearrangement joins TRBV29-1 to TRBJ1-2; no clear D. Trimming took off 5 bases at V and 6 bases at J, with 13 bases between the two ends. The germline CDR1 and CDR2 sequences are SQVTM and ANQGSEA. The CDR3 is made up of 12 amino acids. The CDR3 DNA reads TGCAGCGTTAACGACTGGCGGGATGGCTACACCTTC. This gives the protein CSVNDWRDGYTF.

The chain employs TRBV20-1 and TRBJ2-1; D remains ambiguous. The ends were cut back, 0 bases at V and 6 bases at J, with 12 bases in the middle. Germline V gene data show CDR1 as DFQATT and CDR2 as SNEGSKA (reference sequence). The CDR3 spans 14 residues. CDR3 DNA sequence: TGCAGTGCTAGAGATTTTAGACTCAGCAATGAGCAGTTCTTC. Translation gives CSARDFRLSNEQFF.

This sequence joins TRBV13 and TRBJ2-1; D tentatively fits TRBD1 or TRBD2 (7 bases each). The CDR3 has 13 residues. V lost 5 bases, J lost 8 bases, and 13 bases lay in between. The V gene's germline CDR1 is PRHDT and CDR2 FYEKMQ (reference sequence). The CDR3 loop is CASSPRGGYEQFF. CDR3 DNA sequence: TGTGCCAGCAGCCCCAGGGGGGGCTATGAGCAGTTCTTC.

This clonotype was counted between two and nine times. The chain uses TRBV12-3 or TRBV12-4 and TRBJ1-1; 7 nucleotides line up with TRBD1. The CDR3 length is 15 residues. The V segment lost 2 bases and the J segment 3 bases; nucleotides outside the gene matches: 6. The CDR3 DNA is TGTGCCAGCAGTTTACGCCGGGACAGCGACACTGAAGCTTTCTTT. It specifies CASSLRRDSDTEAFF.

Details on this clonotype: The junction departs from the called germline gene at one end, perhaps through a read error. The V call is TRBV12-3 or TRBV12-4, the J call TRBJ1-2, with TRBD1 matching over 7 bases. The CDR3 is 13 amino acids. The CDR3 region has the DNA TGTGCCGGCAGCCGCCGGGACAGCTATGGCTACACCTTC. It codes for CAGSRRDSYGYTF.

This clonotype was seen a handful of times. The chain has TRBV15 and TRBJ2-5; maybe TRBD1 (7 bases). CDR1 and CDR2 from the germline V gene are LNHNV and YYDKDF (reference sequence). Trimming cost V 1 base and J 4 bases, with 19 bases left between them. CDR3 length equals 17 residues. CDR3 amino acids: CATSRAVQGGRSETQYF. CDR3 DNA: TGTGCCACCAGCAGAGCGGTGCAGGGGGGCCGGTCAGAGACCCAGTACTTC.